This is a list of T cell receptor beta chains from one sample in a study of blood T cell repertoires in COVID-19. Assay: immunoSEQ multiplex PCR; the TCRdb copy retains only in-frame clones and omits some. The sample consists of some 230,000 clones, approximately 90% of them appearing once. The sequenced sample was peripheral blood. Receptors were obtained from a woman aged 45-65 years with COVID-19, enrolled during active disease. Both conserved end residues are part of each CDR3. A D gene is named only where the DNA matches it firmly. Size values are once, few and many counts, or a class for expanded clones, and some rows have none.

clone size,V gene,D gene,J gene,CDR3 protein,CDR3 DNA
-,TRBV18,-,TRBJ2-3,CASSLASGRFGDTQYF,TGTGCCAGCTCCCTGGCCTCGGGGAGGTTTGGAGATACGCAGTATTTT
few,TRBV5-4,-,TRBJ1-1,CASNGGTEAFF,TGTGCCAGCAACGGAGGAACTGAAGCTTTCTTT
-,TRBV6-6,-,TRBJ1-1,CASSYEGETEAFF,TGTGCCAGCAGTTACGAAGGGGAAACTGAAGCTTTCTTT
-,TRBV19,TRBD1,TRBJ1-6,CASSSGQETFYNSPLHF,TGTGCCAGTAGTTCCGGACAGGAAACCTTCTATAATTCACCCCTCCACTTT
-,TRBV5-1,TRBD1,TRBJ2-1,CASSAAPTGGERNEQFF,TGCGCCAGCAGCGCTGCTCCTACAGGGGGCGAAAGGAATGAGCAGTTCTTC
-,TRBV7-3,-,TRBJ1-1,CASSLTGQVREAFF,TGTGCCAGCAGCTTAACGGGGCAGGTACGTGAAGCTTTCTTT
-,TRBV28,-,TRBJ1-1,CASSLEITEAFF,TGTGCCAGCAGTTTAGAGATCACTGAAGCTTTCTTT
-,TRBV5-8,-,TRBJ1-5,CASGTLQGYQPQHF,TGTGCCAGCGGAACTTTACAGGGTTATCAGCCCCAGCATTTT
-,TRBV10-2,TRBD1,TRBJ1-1,CASSGWGQMNTEAFF,TGCGCCAGCAGTGGGTGGGGACAGATGAACACTGAAGCTTTCTTT
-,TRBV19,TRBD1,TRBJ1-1,CASRTGTGVGRNTEAFF,TGTGCCAGCAGGACCGGGACAGGGGTCGGCAGGAACACTGAAGCTTTCTTT